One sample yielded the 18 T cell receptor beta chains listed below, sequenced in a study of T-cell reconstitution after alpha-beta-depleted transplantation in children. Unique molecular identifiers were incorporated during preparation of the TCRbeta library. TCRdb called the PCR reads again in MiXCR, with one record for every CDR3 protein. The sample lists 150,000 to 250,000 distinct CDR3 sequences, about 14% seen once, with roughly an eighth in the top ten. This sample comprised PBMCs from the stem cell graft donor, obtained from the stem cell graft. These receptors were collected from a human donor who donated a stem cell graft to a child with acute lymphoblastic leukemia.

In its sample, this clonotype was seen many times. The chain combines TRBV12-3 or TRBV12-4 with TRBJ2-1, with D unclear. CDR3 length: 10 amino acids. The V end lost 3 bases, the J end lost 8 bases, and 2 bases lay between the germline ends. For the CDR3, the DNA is TGTGCCAGCAGTTTGGATGAGCAGTTCTTC. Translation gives CASSLDEQFF.

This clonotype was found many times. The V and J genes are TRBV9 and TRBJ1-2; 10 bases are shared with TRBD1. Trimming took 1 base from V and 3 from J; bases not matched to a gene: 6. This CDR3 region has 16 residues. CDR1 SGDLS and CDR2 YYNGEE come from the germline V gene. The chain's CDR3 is CASSVLTGGEYYGYTF. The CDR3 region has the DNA TGTGCCAGCAGCGTACTGACAGGGGGCGAATACTATGGCTACACCTTC. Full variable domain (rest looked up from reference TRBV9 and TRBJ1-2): DSGVTQTPKHLITATGQRVTLRCSPRSGDLSVYWYQQSLDQGLQFLIQYYNGEERAKGNILERFSAQQFPDLHSELNLSSLELGDSALYFCASSVLTGGEYYGYTFGSGTRLTVV.

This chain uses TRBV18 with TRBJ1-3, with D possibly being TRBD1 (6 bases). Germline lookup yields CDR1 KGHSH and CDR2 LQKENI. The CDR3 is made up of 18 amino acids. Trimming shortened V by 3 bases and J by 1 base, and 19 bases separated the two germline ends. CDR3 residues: CASSPAGARLWSGNTIYF. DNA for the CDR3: TGTGCCAGCTCACCGGCAGGGGCGAGGCTATGGTCTGGAAACACCATATATTTT.

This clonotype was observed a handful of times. The CDR3 region has the DNA TGCAGTGCTACCAGGGCCGCCTACAATGAGCAGTTCTTC. The encoded protein is CSATRAAYNEQFF. The rearrangement links TRBV20-1 to TRBJ2-1, with D possibly being TRBD1 (5 bases). Trimming cost V 4 bases and J 2 bases, with 9 bases left between them. The CDR3 totals 13 residues. The germline V gene has CDR1 DFQATT and CDR2 SNEGSKA (reference sequence).

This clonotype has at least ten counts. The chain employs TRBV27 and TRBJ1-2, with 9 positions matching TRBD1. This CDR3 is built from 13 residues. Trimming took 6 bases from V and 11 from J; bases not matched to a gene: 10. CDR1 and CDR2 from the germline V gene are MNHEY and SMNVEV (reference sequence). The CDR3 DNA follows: TGTGCCAGCAGGGGTGCGGTGACAGGGGGTTACACCTTC. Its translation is CASRGAVTGGYTF.

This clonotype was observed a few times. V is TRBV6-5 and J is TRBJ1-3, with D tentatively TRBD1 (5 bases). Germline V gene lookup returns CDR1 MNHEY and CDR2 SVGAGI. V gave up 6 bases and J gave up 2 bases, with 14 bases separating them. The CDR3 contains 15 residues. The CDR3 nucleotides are TGTGCCAGCAGCAGACAGTACGTTACTGGAAACACCATATATTTT. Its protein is CASSRQYVTGNTIYF.

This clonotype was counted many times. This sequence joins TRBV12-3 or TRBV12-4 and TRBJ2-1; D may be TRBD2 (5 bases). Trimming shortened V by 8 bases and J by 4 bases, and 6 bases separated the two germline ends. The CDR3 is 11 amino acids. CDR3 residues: CASGLYNEQFF. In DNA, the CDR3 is TGTGCCAGCGGACTGTACAATGAGCAGTTCTTC.

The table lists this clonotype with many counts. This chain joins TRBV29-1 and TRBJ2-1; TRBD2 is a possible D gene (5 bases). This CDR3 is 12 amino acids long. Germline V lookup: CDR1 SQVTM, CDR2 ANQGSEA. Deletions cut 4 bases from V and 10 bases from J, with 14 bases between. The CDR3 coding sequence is TGCAGCGTTGCGGCTGAGGGTCGAGAGCAGTTCTTC. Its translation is CSVAAEGREQFF.

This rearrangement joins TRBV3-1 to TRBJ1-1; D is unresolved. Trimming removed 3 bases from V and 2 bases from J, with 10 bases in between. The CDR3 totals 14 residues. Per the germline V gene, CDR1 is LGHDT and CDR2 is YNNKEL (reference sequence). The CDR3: CASSHTPENTEAFF. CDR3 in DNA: TGTGCCAGCAGCCACACTCCCGAAAACACTGAAGCTTTCTTT. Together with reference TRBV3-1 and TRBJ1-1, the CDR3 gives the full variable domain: DTAVSQTPKYLVTQMGNDKSIKCEQNLGHDTMYWYKQDSKKFLKIMFSYNNKELIINETVPNRFSPKSPDKAHLNLHINSLELGDSAVYFCASSHTPENTEAFFGQGTRLTVV.

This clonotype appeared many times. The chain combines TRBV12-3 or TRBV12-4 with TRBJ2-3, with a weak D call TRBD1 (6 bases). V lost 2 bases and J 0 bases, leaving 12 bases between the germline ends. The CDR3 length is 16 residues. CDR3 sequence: CASSLLGATSTDTQYF. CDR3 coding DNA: TGTGCCAGCAGTTTATTGGGGGCGACTAGCACAGATACGCAGTATTTT.

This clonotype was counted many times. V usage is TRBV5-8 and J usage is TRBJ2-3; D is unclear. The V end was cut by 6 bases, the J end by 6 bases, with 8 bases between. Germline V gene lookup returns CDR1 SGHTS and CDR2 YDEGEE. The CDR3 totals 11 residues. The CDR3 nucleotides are TGTGCCAGCACCCTCCTGGATACGCAGTATTTT. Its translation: CASTLLDTQYF.

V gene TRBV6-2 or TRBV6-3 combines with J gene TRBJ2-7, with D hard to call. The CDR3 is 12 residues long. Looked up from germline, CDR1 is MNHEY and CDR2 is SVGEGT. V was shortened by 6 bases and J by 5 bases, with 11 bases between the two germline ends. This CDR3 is CASRPLQDEQYF. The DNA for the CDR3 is TGTGCCAGCAGACCACTGCAGGACGAGCAGTACTTC.

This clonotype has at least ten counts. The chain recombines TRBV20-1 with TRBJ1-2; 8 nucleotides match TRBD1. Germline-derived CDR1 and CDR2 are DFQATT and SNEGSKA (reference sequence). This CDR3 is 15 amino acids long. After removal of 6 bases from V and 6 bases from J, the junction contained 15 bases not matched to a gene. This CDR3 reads CSAPGDRGPSDGYTF. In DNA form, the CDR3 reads TGCAGTGCGCCGGGTGACAGGGGCCCATCAGATGGCTACACCTTC.

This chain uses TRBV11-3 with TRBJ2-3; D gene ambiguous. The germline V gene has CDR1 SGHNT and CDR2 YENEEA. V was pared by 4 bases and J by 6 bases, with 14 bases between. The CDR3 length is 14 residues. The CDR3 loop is CASSYKSQVDTQYF. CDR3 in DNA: TGTGCCAGCAGCTACAAAAGCCAAGTGGATACGCAGTATTTT.

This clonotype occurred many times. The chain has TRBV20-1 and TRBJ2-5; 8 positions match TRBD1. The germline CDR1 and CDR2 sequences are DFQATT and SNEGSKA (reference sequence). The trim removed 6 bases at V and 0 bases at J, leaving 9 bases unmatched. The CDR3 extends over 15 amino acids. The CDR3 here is CSAPNRGKHQETQYF. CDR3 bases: TGCAGTGCCCCTAACAGGGGGAAGCACCAAGAGACCCAGTACTTC.

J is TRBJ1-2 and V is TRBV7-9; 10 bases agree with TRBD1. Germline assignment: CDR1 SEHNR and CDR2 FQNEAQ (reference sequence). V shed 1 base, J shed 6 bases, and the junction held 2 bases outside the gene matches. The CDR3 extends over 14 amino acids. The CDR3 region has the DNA TGTGCCAGCAGCTTAGTTGGGACAGGGGATGGCTACACCTTC. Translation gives CASSLVGTGDGYTF.

This CDR3 reads CTATYWAGGLETQYF. The CDR3 bases are TGCACTGCCACCTATTGGGCGGGAGGGTTGGAGACCCAGTACTTC. V is TRBV20-1 and J is TRBJ2-5; 9 positions match TRBD2. CDR1 DFQATT and CDR2 SNEGSKA come from the germline V gene (reference sequence). The CDR3 consists of 15 residues.

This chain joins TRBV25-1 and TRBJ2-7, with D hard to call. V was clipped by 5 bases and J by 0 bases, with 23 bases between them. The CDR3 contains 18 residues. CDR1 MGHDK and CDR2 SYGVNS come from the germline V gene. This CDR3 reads CASSPPVDSPSSSYEQYF. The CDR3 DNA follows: TGTGCCAGCAGTCCCCCCGTCGACTCCCCTTCAAGCTCCTACGAGCAGTACTTC.